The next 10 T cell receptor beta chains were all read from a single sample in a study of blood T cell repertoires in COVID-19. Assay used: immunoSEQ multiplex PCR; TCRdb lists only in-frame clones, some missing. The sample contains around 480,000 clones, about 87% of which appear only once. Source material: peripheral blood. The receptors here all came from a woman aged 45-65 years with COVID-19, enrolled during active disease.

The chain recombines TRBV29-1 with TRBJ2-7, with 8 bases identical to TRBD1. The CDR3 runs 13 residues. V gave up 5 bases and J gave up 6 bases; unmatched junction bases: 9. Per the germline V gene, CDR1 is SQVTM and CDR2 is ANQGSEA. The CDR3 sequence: CSVCVDRVPEQYF. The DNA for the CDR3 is TGCAGCGTTTGTGTGGACAGGGTCCCCGAGCAGTACTTC.

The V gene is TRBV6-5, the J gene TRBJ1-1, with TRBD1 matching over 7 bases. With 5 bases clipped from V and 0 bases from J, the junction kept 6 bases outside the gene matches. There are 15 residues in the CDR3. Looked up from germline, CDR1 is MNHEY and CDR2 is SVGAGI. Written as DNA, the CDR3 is TGTGCCAGCAGTCCCAGGGACAGACTGAACACTGAAGCTTTCTTT. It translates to CASSPRDRLNTEAFF.

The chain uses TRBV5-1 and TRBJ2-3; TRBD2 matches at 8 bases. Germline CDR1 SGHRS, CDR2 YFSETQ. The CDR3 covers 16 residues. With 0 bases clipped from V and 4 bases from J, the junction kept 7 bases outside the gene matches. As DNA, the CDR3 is TGCGCCAGCAGCTTGGCGGGGCGGGGGGCCCCAGATACGCAGTATTTT. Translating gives CASSLAGRGAPDTQYF.

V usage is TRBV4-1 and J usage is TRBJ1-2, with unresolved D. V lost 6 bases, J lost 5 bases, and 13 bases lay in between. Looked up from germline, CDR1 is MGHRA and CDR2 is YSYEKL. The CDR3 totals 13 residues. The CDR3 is CASSPQGRYGYTF. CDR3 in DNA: TGCGCCAGCAGTCCACAAGGGAGGTATGGCTACACCTTC.

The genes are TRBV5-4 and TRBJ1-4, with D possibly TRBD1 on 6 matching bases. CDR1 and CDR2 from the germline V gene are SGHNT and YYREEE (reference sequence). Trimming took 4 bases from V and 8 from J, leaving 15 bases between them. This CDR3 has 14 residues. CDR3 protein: CASSADSFGEKLFF. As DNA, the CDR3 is TGTGCCAGCAGCGCGGACAGTTTCGGAGAAAAACTGTTTTTT. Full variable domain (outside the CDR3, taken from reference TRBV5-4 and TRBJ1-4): ETGVTQSPTHLIKTRGQQVTLRCSSQSGHNTVSWYQQALGQGPQFIFQYYREEENGRGNFPPRFSGLQFPNYSSELNVNALELDDSALYLCASSADSFGEKLFFGSGTQLSVL.

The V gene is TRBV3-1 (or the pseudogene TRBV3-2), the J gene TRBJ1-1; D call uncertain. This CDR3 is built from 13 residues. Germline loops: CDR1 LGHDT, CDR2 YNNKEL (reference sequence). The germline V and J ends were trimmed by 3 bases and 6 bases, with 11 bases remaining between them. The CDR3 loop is CASSHLGEAEAFF. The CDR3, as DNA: TGTGCCAGCAGCCACCTCGGAGAGGCTGAAGCTTTCTTT.

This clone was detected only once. The CDR3 nucleotides are TGTGCCAGCAGCACCGGGATGAACTATGGCTACACCTTC. Its protein is CASSTGMNYGYTF. V is TRBV9 and J is TRBJ1-2, with unresolved D. The CDR3 is made up of 13 amino acids. CDR1 is SGDLS and CDR2 is YYNGEE in the germline V gene. Trimming removed 4 bases at V and 2 bases at J, with 9 bases between.

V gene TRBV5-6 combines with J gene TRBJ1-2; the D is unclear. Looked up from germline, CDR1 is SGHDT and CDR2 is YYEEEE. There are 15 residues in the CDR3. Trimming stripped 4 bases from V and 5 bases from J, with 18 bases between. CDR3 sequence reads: CASSPVTVPQYGYTF. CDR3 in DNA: TGTGCCAGCAGCCCGGTGACTGTACCACAATATGGCTACACCTTC.

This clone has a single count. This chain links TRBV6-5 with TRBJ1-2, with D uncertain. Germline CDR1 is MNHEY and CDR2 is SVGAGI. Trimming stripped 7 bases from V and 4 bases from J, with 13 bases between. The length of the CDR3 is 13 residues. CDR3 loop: CASTTSIGYGYTF. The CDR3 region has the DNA TGTGCCAGCACTACCTCAATTGGCTATGGCTACACCTTC.

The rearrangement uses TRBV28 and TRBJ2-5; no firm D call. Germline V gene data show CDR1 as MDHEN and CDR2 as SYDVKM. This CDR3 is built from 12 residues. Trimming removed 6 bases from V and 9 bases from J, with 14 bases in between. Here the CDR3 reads CASSRPLQAQYF. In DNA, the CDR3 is TGTGCCAGCAGCCGACCCCTCCAGGCCCAGTACTTC.